This T cell receptor (beta chain) was identified during a study of shared clonotypes between healthy human individuals. Donors included only healthy HIV-negative adults lacking recent acute infections or vaccinations. Germline lookup yields CDR1 ENHRY and CDR2 SYGVKD. Trimming stripped 7 bases from V and 5 bases from J, with 21 bases between. The CDR3 length is 15 residues. Deep was the level used in running the assay. Some clones are missing from TCRdb's copy, which holds only in-frame ones; the method was immunoSEQ multiplex PCR. The sample contains about 520,000 clones, around 80% of which appear only once.

The sample was PBMCs. This chain joins TRBV10-3 and TRBJ2-7, with D unresolved. This clonotype originated in a middle-aged woman in good health. Some clones in this sample may be carry-over from other donors' samples. The DNA of the CDR3 is TGTGCCATCACCGAACCAGTGGCAGGAGAGGACGAGCAGTACTTC. Translation: CAITEPVAGEDEQYF.